These 20 T cell receptor beta chains were all obtained from the same sample, sequenced in a study of cytomegalovirus exposure and HLA in healthy donors. Researchers ran the PCR with 60 Vbeta and 13 Jbeta primers. Clones were read by immunoSEQ multiplex PCR, and TCRdb kept only the in-frame ones, dropping some. In the table there are 100,000 to 150,000 clones, more than 75% of which are singletons. Sequenced material: PBMCs. These receptors originate from a woman aged 25-40 years in good health and CMV-seronegative.

This chain connects TRBV30 to TRBJ1-4; weak D call: TRBD1 (6 bases). The V and J ends lost 0 bases and 3 bases respectively, with 14 bases between them. The CDR3 is 16 amino acids. Germline CDR1 is GTSNPN and CDR2 is SVGIG (reference sequence). The CDR3 nucleotides read TGTGCCTGGAGTGTAAGGGGGGGGACCGCTAATGAAAAACTGTTTTTT. Its translation is CAWSVRGGTANEKLFF. The whole variable domain, filled in from reference TRBV30 and TRBJ1-4, reads SQTIHQWPATLVQPVGSPLSLECTVEGTSNPNLYWYRQAAGRGLQLLFYSVGIGQISSEVPQNLSASRPQDRQFILSSKKLLLSDSGFYLCAWSVRGGTANEKLFFGSGTQLSVL.

The rearrangement joins TRBV5-6 to TRBJ2-2; 8 positions agree with TRBD2. The length of the CDR3 is 14 residues. Germline V gene sequence: CDR1 SGHDT, CDR2 YYEEEE. The J segment lost 7 bases and the V segment lost 3 bases, leaving 5 bases of the junction unmatched. CDR3 loop: CASSSGLAIGELFF. The CDR3 nucleotides are TGTGCCAGCAGCTCCGGACTAGCTATCGGGGAGCTGTTTTTT. Full variable domain (outside the CDR3, taken from reference TRBV5-6 and TRBJ2-2): DAGVTQSPTHLIKTRGQQVTLRCSPKSGHDTVSWYQQALGQGPQFIFQYYEEEERQRGNFPDRFSGHQFPNYSSELNVNALLLGDSALYLCASSSGLAIGELFFGEGSRLTVL.

This rearrangement joins TRBV29-1 to TRBJ1-2; D gene ambiguous. Deletions cut 4 bases from V and 2 bases from J, with 5 bases between. Germline V gene lookup returns CDR1 SQVTM and CDR2 ANQGSEA. The CDR3 spans 11 residues. CDR3 region: CSVGQNYGYTF. CDR3 bases: TGCAGCGTTGGACAAAACTATGGCTACACCTTC.

The V gene is TRBV6-1, the J gene TRBJ2-1; 10 nucleotides match TRBD2. Germline V CDR1 and CDR2: MNHNS, SASEGT. The CDR3 consists of 16 residues. Trimming removed 4 bases from V and 9 bases from J; junction bases left unmatched: 12. CDR3 in amino acids: CASSARGTSVQGEQFF. The CDR3 region has the DNA TGTGCCAGCAGTGCGAGAGGGACTAGCGTTCAGGGTGAGCAGTTCTTC.

The rearrangement joins TRBV7-2 to TRBJ2-7, with 8 bases that match TRBD2. The V segment lost 1 base and the J segment 2 bases; nucleotides outside the gene matches: 7. Germline CDR1 is SGHTA and CDR2 is FQGNSA. This CDR3 spans 16 amino acids. The chain's CDR3 is CASSLVSGNTPYEQYF. The CDR3 bases are TGTGCCAGCAGCTTAGTTAGCGGGAATACCCCCTACGAGCAGTACTTC. The whole variable domain, remainder taken from reference TRBV7-2 and TRBJ2-7, is GAGVSQSPSNKVTEKGKDVELRCDPISGHTALYWYRQSLGQGLEFLIYFQGNSAPDKSGLPSDRFSAERTGGSVSTLTIQRTQQEDSAVYLCASSLVSGNTPYEQYFGPGTRLTVT.

The rearrangement uses TRBV11-2 and TRBJ2-7, with D possibly matching TRBD1 (5 bases). CDR3 length: 14 residues. The germline V gene has CDR1 SGHAT and CDR2 FQNNGV. Trimming removed 0 bases at V and 4 bases at J, with 10 bases between. The CDR3 reads CASSLEAGHYEQYF. CDR3 coding DNA: TGTGCCAGCAGCTTAGAAGCAGGGCATTACGAGCAGTACTTC.

The J gene is TRBJ2-2, the V gene TRBV15; TRBD1 might be the D (6 bases). The CDR3 extends over 16 amino acids. V was cut by 0 bases and J by 1 base, with 9 bases left in between. Germline V lookup: CDR1 LNHNV, CDR2 YYDKDF (reference sequence). The CDR3 DNA is TGTGCCACCAGCAGAGATTCGACAGGGAACACCGGGGAGCTGTTTTTT. It yields the protein CATSRDSTGNTGELFF.

The chain is built from TRBV19 and TRBJ1-5, with TRBD1 as a possible D gene (5 bases). The V and J ends lost 2 bases and 3 bases respectively, with 11 bases between them. The germline V gene has CDR1 LNHDA and CDR2 SQIVND (reference sequence). This CDR3 has 15 residues. CDR3: CASSIQGGYNQPQHF. The CDR3 DNA follows: TGTGCCAGTAGTATACAGGGAGGGTACAATCAGCCCCAGCATTTT.

V usage is TRBV27 and J usage is TRBJ1-6; TRBD1 might be the D (5 bases). Germline V gene sequence: CDR1 MNHEY, CDR2 SMNVEV (reference sequence). V dropped 2 bases and J dropped 10 bases, with 12 bases sitting between them. The CDR3 is 14 residues long. CDR3 residues: CASSLGASRSPLHF. The CDR3 nucleotides read TGTGCCAGCAGTTTAGGGGCATCAAGGTCACCCCTCCACTTT.

The V gene is TRBV9, the J gene TRBJ2-1, with 11 bases aligning to TRBD2. Germline trimming cut 0 bases from V and 4 bases from J; bases unmatched to any gene: 3. CDR3 length: 16 amino acids. Germline CDR1 SGDLS, CDR2 YYNGEE. The CDR3 loop reads CASSVDLAGGYNEQFF. The CDR3 coding sequence is TGTGCCAGCAGCGTAGACCTAGCGGGGGGTTACAATGAGCAGTTCTTC.

V is TRBV29-1 and J is TRBJ1-2; D call uncertain. This CDR3 is built from 14 residues. Looked up from germline, CDR1 is SQVTM and CDR2 is ANQGSEA. V was clipped by 1 base and J by 6 bases, with 15 bases between them. This CDR3 reads CSVEAGAGLDGYTF. For the CDR3, the DNA is TGCAGCGTTGAAGCGGGAGCTGGGCTAGATGGCTACACCTTC.

The J gene is TRBJ1-6, the V gene TRBV7-2, with D perhaps matching TRBD1 (6 bases). CDR3 size: 13 residues. V lost 5 bases and J 11 bases, leaving 13 bases between the germline ends. Germline values: CDR1 SGHTA, CDR2 FQGNSA. The CDR3 loop is CASSPDRSPPLHF. The CDR3 coding sequence is TGTGCCAGCAGCCCCGACAGGTCTCCACCCCTCCACTTT.

This clone has more than one count but fewer than ten. The V gene is TRBV2, the J gene TRBJ1-1; tentative D call: TRBD1 (6 bases). The CDR3 has 12 amino acids. Trimming removed 6 bases from V and 5 bases from J, with 10 bases in between. Germline assignment: CDR1 SNHLY and CDR2 FYNNEI. Here the CDR3 reads CASSLTGTEAFF. CDR3 sequence (DNA): TGTGCCAGCAGCCTTACAGGGACTGAAGCTTTCTTT. Filled out from reference TRBV2 and TRBJ1-1, the complete variable domain reads EPEVTQTPSHQVTQMGQEVILRCVPISNHLYFYWYRQILGQKVEFLVSFYNNEISEKSEIFDDQFSVERPDGSNFTLKIRSTKLEDSAMYFCASSLTGTEAFFGQGTRLTVV.

The rearrangement uses TRBV28 and TRBJ1-2; D may be TRBD1 (5 bases). Germline-derived CDR1 and CDR2 are MDHEN and SYDVKM. The CDR3 is made up of 14 amino acids. V was trimmed by 7 bases and J by 2 bases, leaving 14 bases between them. In DNA, the CDR3 is TGTGCCAGCACCACAGGCCTGAGGAACTATGGCTACACCTTC. It codes for CASTTGLRNYGYTF.

This clone was seen just once. This chain connects TRBV1 to TRBJ1-2. TRBV1 is noted as a pseudogene. The CDR3 is made up of 15 amino acids. This chain's CDR3 is CTSSQRGGKGYGYTF. The CDR3 bases are TGCACCAGCAGCCAAAGGGGGGGGAAGGGCTATGGCTACACCTTC.

The V gene is TRBV10-3, the J gene TRBJ1-2; D possibly corresponds to TRBD1 (6 bases). Germline V gene lookup returns CDR1 ENHRY and CDR2 SYGVKD. This CDR3 comprises 13 residues. Trimming took off 6 bases at V and 8 bases at J, with 16 bases between the two ends. The DNA of the CDR3 is TGTGCCATCAGGGACTCAGGGGCAAGGGGCTACACCTTC. Translated, it gives CAIRDSGARGYTF.

J is TRBJ2-1 and V is TRBV14; D ambiguous. Trimming cost V 0 bases and J 4 bases, with 10 bases left between them. The germline V gene has CDR1 SGHDN and CDR2 FVKESK. This CDR3 region has 15 residues. CDR3 protein: CASSQDWLSYNEQFF. CDR3 in DNA: TGTGCCAGCAGCCAAGATTGGCTTTCTTACAATGAGCAGTTCTTC. Full variable domain (rest looked up from reference TRBV14 and TRBJ2-1): EAGVTQFPSHSVIEKGQTVTLRCDPISGHDNLYWYRRVMGKEIKFLLHFVKESKQDESGMPNNRFLAERTGGTYSTLKVQPAELEDSGVYFCASSQDWLSYNEQFFGPGTRLTVL.

The chain uses TRBV29-1 and TRBJ2-7; TRBD1 agrees at 10 bases. The CDR3 is made up of 16 amino acids. Per the germline V gene, CDR1 is SQVTM and CDR2 is ANQGSEA. Trimming removed 2 bases from V and 2 bases from J; junction bases left unmatched: 9. This chain's CDR3 is CSVEWGGQGGPYEQYF. CDR3 sequence (DNA): TGCAGCGTTGAATGGGGCGGACAGGGGGGCCCCTACGAGCAGTACTTC.

This chain joins TRBV7-2 and TRBJ2-7; D unclear. CDR1 and CDR2 (germline): SGHTA, FQGNSA. V dropped 2 bases and J dropped 3 bases, with 5 bases sitting between them. The CDR3 runs to 12 residues. For the CDR3, the DNA is TGTGCCAGCAGCTTAAATCGCTACGAGCAGTACTTC. Translating it yields CASSLNRYEQYF.

V usage is TRBV19 and J usage is TRBJ2-4; D may be TRBD2 (7 bases). The CDR3 contains 15 residues. Trimming shortened V by 5 bases and J by 1 base, and 12 bases separated the two germline ends. CDR1 is LNHDA and CDR2 is SQIVND in the germline V gene (reference sequence). The DNA for the CDR3 is TGTGCCAGTAGTGGGGGGGGCTTCGCCAAAAACATTCAGTACTTC. It translates to CASSGGGFAKNIQYF.